This is a list of T cell receptor beta chains from one sample in a study of a mutant IDH1 vaccine in newly diagnosed glioma. Using immunoSEQ multiplex PCR, the repertoire was profiled, and TCRdb retains in-frame clones only, with some absent. The table has around 56,000 clones, 75% to 95% seen once. The material sequenced was PBMCs, taken from a glioma patient treated with radiotherapy, temozolomide or both. The origin of the receptors is a man aged 45-60 years with glioma. CDR3s include the opening cysteine and the closing phenylalanine or tryptophan.

v_gene	j_gene	CDR3aa
TRBV6-1	TRBJ2-5	CASGFPAQYF
TRBV28	TRBJ2-5	CASNNPLGTSGGAVGETQYF
TRBV4-3	TRBJ2-4	CASSPLAGGNIQYF
TRBV25-1	TRBJ2-5	CASSEWYNETQYF
TRBV5-4	TRBJ2-4	CASSFLTSGRRRTKNIQYF
TRBV28	TRBJ1-5	CASSLQGPQPQHF
TRBV7-2	TRBJ1-4	CASSPLGQGATNEKLFF
TRBV10-3	TRBJ1-1	CAISGQGDTEAFF
TRBV11-2	TRBJ2-3	CASSRDSTDTQYF
TRBV12-5	TRBJ1-1	CASGRLDYLRVEAFF
TRBV19	TRBJ1-5	CASSIRDQPQHF
TRBV19	TRBJ1-5	CASTGRNQPQHF
TRBV5-6	TRBJ2-6	CASSPGQGEAGANVLTF
TRBV2	TRBJ2-6	CATAGPLRGANVLTF